Below, 16 T cell receptor beta chains from the same sample are listed, as sequenced in a study of CD8 T cells in Susac syndrome. An amount of RNA that ranged from 0.5 to 1 ug was reverse transcribed with random hexamers. TCRdb re-derived calls from the immunoSEQ multiplex PCR reads in MiXCR, one entry per CDR3 protein. The sample contains 100,000 to 150,000 distinct CDR3 sequences, around 95% of which appear only once. The specimen was CD4+ T cells from PBMCs. The receptors stem from a human donor in good health.

The genes are TRBV5-1 and TRBJ2-3; 9 bases are a match to TRBD2. Germline CDR1 is SGHRS and CDR2 is YFSETQ. Unmatched junction bases numbered 10, after V lost 2 bases and J lost 0 bases. The length of the CDR3 is 18 residues. Here the CDR3 reads CASSFQPLAGLSTDTQYF. As DNA, the CDR3 is TGCGCCAGCAGCTTCCAACCCCTAGCGGGACTCAGCACAGATACGCAGTATTTT.

DNA for the CDR3: TGTGCCAGCAGCACGGACGGGTATAATTCACCCCTCCACTTT. Translation gives CASSTDGYNSPLHF. The genes are TRBV7-9 and TRBJ1-6; no firm D call. V lost 5 bases and J lost 4, with 9 bases in between. The CDR3 is 14 residues long. Germline values: CDR1 SEHNR, CDR2 FQNEAQ (reference sequence).

The chain links TRBV4-3 to TRBJ2-1, with 7 bases lining up with TRBD2. V lost 4 bases and J lost 3; bases outside the gene matches: 9. CDR3 length: 16 residues. The germline V gene has CDR1 LGHNA and CDR2 YSLEER. The CDR3 loop reads CASSPQGAGNYNEQFF. The CDR3 DNA reads as TGCGCCAGCAGCCCTCAAGGAGCGGGAAACTACAATGAGCAGTTCTTC.

The chain links TRBV12-3 or TRBV12-4 to TRBJ2-3; TRBD2 matches 10 bases. Losses at the gene ends were 7 bases for V and 4 bases for J; bases not matched to a gene: 5. CDR3 length equals 14 residues. This CDR3 reads CASNPSGSPDTQYF. CDR3 nucleotide sequence: TGTGCCAGCAACCCTAGCGGGAGCCCAGATACGCAGTATTTT.

The CDR3 DNA reads as TGTGCCAGCAGTGAAGGGAGGGGTAGGGGACAGCCCCAGCATTTT. Amino acids: CASSEGRGRGQPQHF. The chain carries TRBV6-1 and TRBJ1-5; maybe TRBD1 (5 bases). CDR3 length: 15 residues. Germline CDR1 reads MNHNS; CDR2 reads SASEGT. V was clipped by 1 base and J by 7 bases, with 14 bases between them.

This chain joins TRBV28 and TRBJ2-5; D possibly uses TRBD1 or TRBD2 (5 bases each). CDR1 is MDHEN and CDR2 is SYDVKM in the germline V gene. CDR3 length equals 15 residues. The V and J ends lost 5 bases and 2 bases respectively, with 15 bases between them. The CDR3 protein is CASSPSRGVQETQYF. CDR3 DNA sequence: TGTGCCAGCAGTCCATCCCGGGGCGTGCAAGAGACCCAGTACTTC.

V and J are TRBV19 and TRBJ1-2, with D possibly matching TRBD1 (6 bases). From germline, CDR1 is LNHDA and CDR2 SQIVND (reference sequence). V was trimmed by 4 bases and J by 5 bases, leaving 17 bases between them. The CDR3 totals 15 residues. CDR3 amino acids: CASSRTLDRNYGYTF. In DNA, the CDR3 is TGTGCCAGTAGTAGGACCCTCGACAGGAATTATGGCTACACCTTC. Variable domain in full (rest from reference TRBV19 and TRBJ1-2): DGGITQSPKYLFRKEGQNVTLSCEQNLNHDAMYWYRQDPGQGLRLIYYSQIVNDFQKGDIAEGYSVSREKKESFPLTVTSAQKNPTAFYLCASSRTLDRNYGYTFGSGTRLTVV.

This clonotype was seen only once. The J gene is TRBJ1-1, the V gene TRBV9; 7 bases line up with TRBD1. CDR1 SGDLS and CDR2 YYNGEE come from the germline V gene. V gave up 5 bases and J gave up 3 bases; unmatched junction bases: 13. The CDR3 spans 16 residues. The DNA for the CDR3 is TGTGCCAGCAGTCGGACAGGAGGCAATGTTTACACTGAAGCTTTCTTT. Amino acids: CASSRTGGNVYTEAFF.

The chain carries TRBV6-5 and TRBJ2-2; D gene unclear. Trimming left V 2 bases short and J 4 bases short, with 11 bases between. Germline CDR1 reads MNHEY; CDR2 reads SVGAGI. CDR3 length: 15 residues. The CDR3 region has the DNA TGTGCCAGCAGTTACGGGGTGTATGGCACCGGGGAGCTGTTTTTT. Protein sequence: CASSYGVYGTGELFF.

CDR3 residues: CASRRPLAGGSYEQYF. The CDR3 bases are TGCGCCAGCAGGCGGCCTCTAGCGGGGGGATCCTACGAGCAGTACTTC. This sequence joins TRBV23-1 and TRBJ2-7; 11 bases map to TRBD2. TRBV23-1 is classed as an ORF, of uncertain function. This CDR3 contains 16 residues. J was trimmed by 1 base and V by 6 bases; bases with no gene match: 8.

The V call is TRBV12-3 or TRBV12-4, the J call TRBJ2-4; the D is unclear. Trimming took 2 bases from V and 0 from J, leaving 11 bases between them. This CDR3 is 16 amino acids long. The CDR3 loop is CASSLREPLAKNIQYF. The DNA for the CDR3 is TGTGCCAGCAGTTTAAGGGAACCTCTAGCCAAAAACATTCAGTACTTC.

The chain joins TRBV5-4 to TRBJ1-1, with D perhaps matching TRBD1 (5 bases). From germline, CDR1 is SGHNT and CDR2 YYREEE (reference sequence). This CDR3 region has 15 residues. The V end lost 0 bases, the J end lost 2 bases, and 11 bases lay between the germline ends. CDR3 coding DNA: TGTGCCAGCAGCTTGGCTGGGACGGTCAACACTGAAGCTTTCTTT. Translating it yields CASSLAGTVNTEAFF.

J is TRBJ1-5 and V is TRBV6-2 or TRBV6-3; D may be TRBD1 (6 bases). Germline V gene sequence: CDR1 MNHEY, CDR2 SVGEGT. V dropped 8 bases and J dropped 5 bases, with 13 bases sitting between them. The CDR3 totals 13 residues. CDR3 nucleotide sequence: TGTGCCAGCGGCAGTAGGGGGGATCAGCCCCAGCATTTT. Encoded protein: CASGSRGDQPQHF.

The V gene is TRBV25-1, the J gene TRBJ2-3; TRBD2 aligns across 9 bases. The CDR3 has 14 amino acids. CDR1 MGHDK and CDR2 SYGVNS come from the germline V gene. Trimming removed 9 bases from V and 4 bases from J; junction bases left unmatched: 8. In DNA, the CDR3 is TGTGCCAGTCAAAATAGCGGGAGCGCAGATACGCAGTATTTT. It yields the protein CASQNSGSADTQYF.

This clonotype appeared once. The genes are TRBV7-9 and TRBJ2-6, with D hard to call. CDR1 and CDR2 from the germline V gene are SEHNR and FQNEAQ (reference sequence). This CDR3 has 15 residues. V gave up 3 bases and J gave up 2 bases, with 8 bases separating them. The CDR3 region is CASSFGGAGANVLTF. In DNA, the CDR3 is TGTGCCAGCAGCTTTGGTGGGGCTGGGGCCAACGTCCTGACTTTC.

V is TRBV20-1 and J is TRBJ1-5; D is unclear. The germline V gene has CDR1 DFQATT and CDR2 SNEGSKA (reference sequence). Deletions cut 2 bases from V and 12 bases from J, with 11 bases between. The CDR3 spans 11 residues. The CDR3 loop reads CSARLPPNQHF. The CDR3 DNA sequence: TGCAGTGCTAGACTACCCCCGAACCAGCATTTT.